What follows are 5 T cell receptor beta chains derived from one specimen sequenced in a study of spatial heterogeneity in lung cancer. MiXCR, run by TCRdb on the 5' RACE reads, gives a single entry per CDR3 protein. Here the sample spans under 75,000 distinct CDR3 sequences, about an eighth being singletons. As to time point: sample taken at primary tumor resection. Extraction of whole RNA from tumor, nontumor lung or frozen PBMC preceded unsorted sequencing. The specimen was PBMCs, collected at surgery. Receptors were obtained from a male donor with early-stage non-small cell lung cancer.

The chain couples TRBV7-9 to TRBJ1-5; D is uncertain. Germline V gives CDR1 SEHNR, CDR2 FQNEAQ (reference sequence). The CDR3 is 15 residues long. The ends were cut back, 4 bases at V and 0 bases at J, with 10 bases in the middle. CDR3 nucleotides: TGTGCCAGCAGCTCGCGGGGAGATAGCAATCAGCCCCAGCATTTT. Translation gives CASSSRGDSNQPQHF.

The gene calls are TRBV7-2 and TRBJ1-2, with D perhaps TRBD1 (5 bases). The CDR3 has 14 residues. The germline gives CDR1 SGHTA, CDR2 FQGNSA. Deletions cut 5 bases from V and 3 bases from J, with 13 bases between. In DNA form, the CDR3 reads TGTGCCAGCAGCCCATACCTAGGGGACTATGGCTACACCTTC. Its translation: CASSPYLGDYGYTF.

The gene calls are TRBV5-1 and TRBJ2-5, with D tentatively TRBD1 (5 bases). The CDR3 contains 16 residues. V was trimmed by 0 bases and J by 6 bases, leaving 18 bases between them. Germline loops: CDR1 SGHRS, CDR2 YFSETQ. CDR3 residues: CASSLGVNRPSQTQYF. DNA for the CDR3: TGCGCCAGCAGCTTGGGAGTCAACAGGCCATCGCAGACCCAGTACTTC.

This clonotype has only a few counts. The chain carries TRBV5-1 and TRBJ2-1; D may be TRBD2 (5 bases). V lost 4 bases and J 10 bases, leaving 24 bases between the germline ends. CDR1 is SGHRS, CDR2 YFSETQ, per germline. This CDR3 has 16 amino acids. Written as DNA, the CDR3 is TGCGCCAGCAGCGTGGGAAGGGCTAGCCTCATTTTGGAGCAGTTCTTC. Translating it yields CASSVGRASLILEQFF. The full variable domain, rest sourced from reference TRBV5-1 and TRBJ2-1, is KAGVTQTPRYLIKTRGQQVTLSCSPISGHRSVSWYQQTPGQGLQFLFEYFSETQRNKGNFPGRFSGRQFSNSRSEMNVSTLELGDSALYLCASSVGRASLILEQFFGPGTRLTVL.

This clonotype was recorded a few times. The CDR3 DNA reads TGTGCCAGCAGTCCTGAGTGGAGGTCCTACAATGAGCAGTTCTTC. Translating it yields CASSPEWRSYNEQFF. The V and J genes are TRBV6-5 and TRBJ2-1; TRBD2 might be the D (5 bases). CDR3 length equals 15 residues. CDR1 is MNHEY, CDR2 SVGAGI, per germline. Deletions cut 5 bases from V and 1 base from J, with 12 bases between.